This T cell receptor (beta chain) appears in the sequencing data of a study of T cell repertoires in cytomegalovirus infection. The overall study: Selected CMV epitopes included recently identified HLA-C-restricted ones as well as well-studied HLA-B-restricted ones. TCR beta signatures that were public indicated CMV infection and matching HLA type. Study-wide results and limits: Dominant in the ex vivo response were TCR beta clonotypes restricted by HLA-C and specific for CMV.

There are a few counts of this clonotype. Its antigen is not identified. TCRdb called the reads again in MiXCR, with one record for every CDR3 protein. The sample holds roughly 990,000 distinct CDR3 sequences, approximately 31% seen once. The sample consisted of cultured CD8+ T cells from PBMCs, taken from culture after CMV antigen stimulation. The clonotype comes from a human donor in good health (CMV status not recorded). Some clones in this sample may be carry-over from other donors' samples.

The CDR3 loop is CASSQDWSYTYEQYF. The CDR3 coding sequence is TGTGCCAGCAGCCAAGATTGGAGTTATACCTACGAGCAGTACTTC. The rearrangement joins TRBV4-2 to TRBJ2-7; D is uncertain. V was clipped by 0 bases and J by 2 bases, with 11 bases between them. This CDR3 contains 15 residues. CDR1 is LGHNA and CDR2 is YNFKEQ in the germline V gene.